These 11 T cell receptor beta chains originate from one sample sequenced in a study of HIV-infected patients and healthy controls. All unsorted peripheral T cells were captured because whole blood was used without fractionation. cDNA was made from about 500 ng RNA using alpha and beta constant primers. Using multiplexing indices, alpha and beta chain libraries were generated apart by chain-specific third strand synthesis. TCRdb recomputed calls from the 5' RACE reads with MiXCR, one row per CDR3 protein. The profile covers over 15,000 distinct CDR3 sequences, with roughly 6% appearing a single time and 1.9% taken by the ten largest. Source material: blood. The receptors were gathered from an adult in good health.

This clonotype has a count of ten or more. The rearrangement joins TRBV4-3 to TRBJ1-1; the D gene is possibly TRBD1 (5 bases). The V gene's germline CDR1 is LGHNA and CDR2 YSLEER. Trimming removed 0 bases from V and 3 bases from J, with 14 bases in between. The CDR3 covers 16 residues. CDR3 region: CASSQDGVGRDTEAFF. The CDR3 nucleotides are TGCGCCAGCAGCCAAGATGGTGTGGGGCGAGACACTGAAGCTTTCTTT.

As concerns this clonotype: Since a much larger clone is just one base distant, this may be a read error. The genes are TRBV3-1 and TRBJ2-2, with D possibly being TRBD1 or TRBD2 (6 bases each). This CDR3 contains 17 residues. Germline V CDR1 and CDR2: LGHDT, YNNKEL (reference sequence). CDR3 region: CGSSLYQGTANTGELFF. Written as DNA, the CDR3 is TGTGGCAGCAGCCTATATCAGGGGACTGCGAACACCGGGGAGCTGTTTTTT.

This clonotype was seen at least ten times. This chain joins TRBV5-1 and TRBJ2-1; 8 bases match TRBD1. The V gene's germline CDR1 is SGHRS and CDR2 YFSETQ. Unmatched junction bases numbered 14, after V lost 7 bases and J lost 2 bases. The CDR3 runs 17 residues. The CDR3: CASSNYLQGAPYNEQFF. CDR3 nucleotide sequence: TGCGCCAGCTCAAATTACCTCCAGGGGGCCCCCTACAATGAGCAGTTCTTC.

This clonotype is medium-sized within its sample. The chain links TRBV28 to TRBJ2-3; no reliable D call. Germline V gene lookup returns CDR1 MDHEN and CDR2 SYDVKM. The CDR3 has 17 amino acids. V gave up 3 bases and J gave up 4 bases, with 20 bases separating them. CDR3 sequence (DNA): TGTGCCAGCAGTTTTCCATTCGCTTTGGAAAGAGCAGATACGCAGTATTTT. It yields the protein CASSFPFALERADTQYF.

This clonotype is labeled as medium-sized. The CDR3 loop is CASSEAYPGANVLTF. The DNA for the CDR3 is TGTGCCAGCAGTGAAGCTTACCCTGGGGCCAACGTCCTGACTTTC. The chain recombines TRBV2 with TRBJ2-6; D remains ambiguous. V was pared by 0 bases and J by 2 bases, with 5 bases between. Germline values: CDR1 SNHLY, CDR2 FYNNEI. The CDR3 totals 15 residues.

The table lists this clonotype with many counts. The chain is built from TRBV7-3 and TRBJ2-6, with no clear D. The CDR3 length is 16 residues. Trimming pared 5 bases from V and 0 bases from J, leaving 11 bases between. CDR1 SGHTA and CDR2 FQGTGA come from the germline V gene. The CDR3 DNA reads TGTGCCAGCAGCCCCTCCAGAAACTCTGGGGCCAACGTCCTGACTTTC. Translated: CASSPSRNSGANVLTF.

By share, this clonotype ranks as medium-sized. The chain links TRBV5-4 to TRBJ2-1; 16 positions match TRBD2. Trimming removed 2 bases from V and 12 bases from J; junction bases left unmatched: 11. The CDR3 runs 17 residues. Germline V gene lookup returns CDR1 SGHNT and CDR2 YYREEE (reference sequence). The CDR3 protein is CASSLTGTSGGAVRQFF. For the CDR3, the DNA is TGTGCCAGCAGCTTAACCGGGACTAGCGGGGGGGCCGTTCGGCAGTTCTTC.

This clonotype was counted ten times or more. The J gene is TRBJ2-7, the V gene TRBV7-2; TRBD1 agrees at 8 bases. The J segment lost 4 bases and the V segment lost 3 bases, leaving 11 bases of the junction unmatched. The germline CDR1 and CDR2 sequences are SGHTA and FQGNSA. The CDR3 consists of 16 residues. CDR3 bases: TGTGCCAGCAGCTTGCTTCCGGGACAGGTTTTTTACGAGCAGTACTTC. Its protein product is CASSLLPGQVFYEQYF.

This clonotype is labeled medium-sized. The chain has TRBV20-1 and TRBJ2-6, with 8 bases that match TRBD1. Trimming cost V 4 bases and J 1 base; bases outside gene matches: 6. CDR1 DFQATT and CDR2 SNEGSKA come from the germline V gene (reference sequence). The CDR3 extends over 16 amino acids. The CDR3: CSATGTGVSGANVLTF. CDR3 in DNA: TGCAGTGCTACCGGGACAGGAGTATCTGGGGCCAACGTCCTGACTTTC.

Note on this clonotype: A read error may explain this, as a much larger clone is one base away. The V call is TRBV6-1, the J call TRBJ2-3; 11 nucleotides match TRBD2. V gave up 4 bases and J gave up 1 base; unmatched junction bases: 1. CDR1 is MNHNS, CDR2 SASEGT, per germline. The CDR3 loop spans 15 amino acids. CDR3 sequence: CASSVLAGGTDTQYF. The CDR3 DNA sequence: TGTGCCAGCAGTGTACTAGCGGGGGGCACAGATACGCAGTATTTT.

This clonotype has at least ten counts. J is TRBJ2-3 and V is TRBV3-1; 7 bases agree with TRBD2. CDR3 size: 14 residues. Germline V lookup: CDR1 LGHDT, CDR2 YNNKEL (reference sequence). V gave up 1 base and J gave up 3 bases; unmatched junction bases: 1. The CDR3 DNA reads TGTGCCAGCAGCCAAGGGACTAGGACAGATACGCAGTATTTT. It translates to CASSQGTRTDTQYF.